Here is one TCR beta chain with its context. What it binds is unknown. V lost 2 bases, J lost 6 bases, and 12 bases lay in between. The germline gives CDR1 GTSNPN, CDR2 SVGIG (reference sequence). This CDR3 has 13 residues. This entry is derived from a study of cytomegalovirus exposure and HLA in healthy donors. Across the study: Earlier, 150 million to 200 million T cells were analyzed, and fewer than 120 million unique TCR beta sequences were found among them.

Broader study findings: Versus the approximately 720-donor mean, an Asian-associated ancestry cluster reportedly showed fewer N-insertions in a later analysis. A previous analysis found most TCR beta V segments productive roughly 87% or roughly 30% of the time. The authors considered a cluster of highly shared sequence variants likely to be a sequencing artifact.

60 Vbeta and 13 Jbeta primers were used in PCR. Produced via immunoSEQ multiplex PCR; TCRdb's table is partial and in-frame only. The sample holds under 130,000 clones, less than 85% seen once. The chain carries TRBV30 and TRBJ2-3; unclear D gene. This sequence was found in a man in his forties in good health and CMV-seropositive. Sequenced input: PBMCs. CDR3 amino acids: CAWSPPVPDTQYF. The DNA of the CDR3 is TGTGCCTGGAGTCCTCCTGTCCCGGATACGCAGTATTTT.